A single count supports the clone carrying this T cell receptor beta chain. The table came from immunoSEQ multiplex PCR; TCRdb's copy has only in-frame clones and leaves some out. The data hold 250,000 to 300,000 clones, with around 93% observed a single time. These data come from a study of T cell responses to AZD1222 COVID-19 vaccine. Trimming shortened V by 0 bases and J by 7 bases, and 10 bases separated the two germline ends. There are 14 residues in the CDR3. The V gene's germline CDR1 is LNHNV and CDR2 YYDKDF (reference sequence). The sample in question was peripheral blood, obtained 28 days after the second AZD1222 dose. The TCR comes from an adult who received the AZD1222 COVID-19 vaccine. The chain uses TRBV15 and TRBJ2-4; no firm D call. CDR3 nucleotide sequence: TGTGCCACCAGCAGAGATAGGTCAGGTAACATTCAGTACTTC. Translating gives CATSRDRSGNIQYF. Combining the CDR3 with reference TRBV15 and TRBJ2-4 gives the whole variable domain DAMVIQNPRYQVTQFGKPVTLSCSQTLNHNVMYWYQQKSSQAPKLLFHYYDKDFNNEADTPDNFQSRRPNTSFCFLDIRSPGLGDTAMYLCATSRDRSGNIQYFGAGTRLSVL.